The clone carrying this TCR beta chain has a handful of counts. As processed by the authors: Reference gene primer amplification gave nucleated cell count estimates. Sequenced by immunoSEQ multiplex PCR; TCRdb stores in-frame clones only, minus some. The DNA gave D and trimming, while V, J and clone size come from that table. The sample shows tens of thousands of clones, around 86% of them seen only once. Trimming cost V 4 bases and J 7 bases; bases outside gene matches: 14. The CDR3 spans 15 residues. CDR1 is SGHRS and CDR2 is YFSETQ in the germline V gene. This entry comes from a study of blood T cell repertoires in COVID-19. Study overall: Specimens from acute and convalescent COVID-19 originated in the United States, Italy and Spain. The cDNA or gDNA used as material had been derived from T cells, B-cell-depleted T cells, or PBMCs.

The source material was peripheral blood. V is TRBV5-1 and J is TRBJ2-7; 7 nucleotides agree with TRBD1. The sequence was obtained from a man between 65 and 80 years old with active or convalescent COVID-19. Written as DNA, the CDR3 is TGCGCCAGCAGCCTACGACAGGGTACGGTGAGGGAGCAGTACTTC. This codes for CASSLRQGTVREQYF.